This T cell receptor beta chain was captured in a study of T cell changes during pregnancy in multiple sclerosis. Some clones are missing from TCRdb's copy, which holds only in-frame ones; the method was immunoSEQ multiplex PCR. The sample consists of tens of thousands of clones, more than 85% of them appearing once. Germline V gene lookup returns CDR1 LNHNV and CDR2 YYDKDF (reference sequence). The V gene end was trimmed by 0 bases and the J gene end by 5 bases; junction bases not matched to a gene: 9. The CDR3 is 18 residues long. The rearrangement joins TRBV15 to TRBJ2-5, with 13 bases identical to TRBD2. The sequence was obtained from a female donor with multiple sclerosis, enrolled in a pregnancy study. The material was CD8+ T cells from peripheral blood mononuclear cells, obtained in the third trimester of pregnancy. In DNA form, the CDR3 reads TGTGCCACCAGCAGAGACTACGGACTAGCGGGAGTCGGGGAGACCCAGTACTTC. Amino acid sequence: CATSRDYGLAGVGETQYF.